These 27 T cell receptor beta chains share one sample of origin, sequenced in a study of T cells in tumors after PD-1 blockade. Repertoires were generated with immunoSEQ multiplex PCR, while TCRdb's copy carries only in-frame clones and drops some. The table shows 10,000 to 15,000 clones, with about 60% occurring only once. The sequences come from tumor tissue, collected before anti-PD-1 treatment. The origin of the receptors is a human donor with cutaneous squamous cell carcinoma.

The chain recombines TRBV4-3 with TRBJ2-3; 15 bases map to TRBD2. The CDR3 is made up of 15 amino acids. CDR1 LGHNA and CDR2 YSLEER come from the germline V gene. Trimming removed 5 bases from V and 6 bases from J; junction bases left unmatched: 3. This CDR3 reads CASSSGTSGRDTQYF. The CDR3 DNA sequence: TGCGCCAGCAGCAGCGGGACTAGCGGGAGGGATACGCAGTATTTT.

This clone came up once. The CDR3 DNA follows: TGTGCCAGTAGTAACCTGGGGACAGGGAGTCGCACAGATACGCAGTATTTT. It encodes CASSNLGTGSRTDTQYF. This chain joins TRBV19 and TRBJ2-3; 9 nucleotides line up with TRBD1. The V gene's germline CDR1 is LNHDA and CDR2 SQIVND (reference sequence). The CDR3 covers 17 residues. The junction had 9 bases not matched to a gene; V was cut back by 4 bases and J by 1 base.

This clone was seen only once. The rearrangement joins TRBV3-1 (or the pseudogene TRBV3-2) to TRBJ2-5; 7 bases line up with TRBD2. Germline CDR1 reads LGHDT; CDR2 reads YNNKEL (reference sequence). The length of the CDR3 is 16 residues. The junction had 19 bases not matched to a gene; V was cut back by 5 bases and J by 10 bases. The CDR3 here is CASSDRDYSLSSGQYF. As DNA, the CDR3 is TGTGCCAGCAGCGACCGGGACTACAGTCTCAGTTCGGGCCAGTACTTC.

The CDR3 loop reads CASSSQGSGNTIYF. The CDR3 nucleotides read TGTGCCAGCAGTTCACAGGGCTCTGGAAACACCATATATTTT. The V and J genes are TRBV28 and TRBJ1-3; D may be TRBD1 (6 bases). Germline V gives CDR1 MDHEN, CDR2 SYDVKM. This CDR3 is 14 amino acids long. V gave up 4 bases and J gave up 0 bases, with 7 bases separating them.

This chain's CDR3 is CASSDPGTYTEQFF. The CDR3 DNA reads as TGTGCCAGCAGTGACCCCGGGACATATACTGAGCAGTTCTTC. The V gene is TRBV28, the J gene TRBJ2-1; possible D gene TRBD1, 6 bases. The CDR3 runs 14 residues. Germline CDR1 and CDR2: MDHEN and SYDVKM. The V and J ends lost 5 bases and 9 bases respectively, with 17 bases between them.

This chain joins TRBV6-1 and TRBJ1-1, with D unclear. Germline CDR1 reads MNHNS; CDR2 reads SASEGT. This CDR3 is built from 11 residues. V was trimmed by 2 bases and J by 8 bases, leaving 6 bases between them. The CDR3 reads CASSEYFEAFF. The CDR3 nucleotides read TGTGCCAGCAGTGAATACTTCGAAGCTTTCTTT.

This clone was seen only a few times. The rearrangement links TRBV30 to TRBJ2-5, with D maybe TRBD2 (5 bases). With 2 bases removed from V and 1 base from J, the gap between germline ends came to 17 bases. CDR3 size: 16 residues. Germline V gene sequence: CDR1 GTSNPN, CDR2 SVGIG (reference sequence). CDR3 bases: TGTGCCTGGAGTAGGCAGAAAGCGGTCTTCCAAGAGACCCAGTACTTC. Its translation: CAWSRQKAVFQETQYF.

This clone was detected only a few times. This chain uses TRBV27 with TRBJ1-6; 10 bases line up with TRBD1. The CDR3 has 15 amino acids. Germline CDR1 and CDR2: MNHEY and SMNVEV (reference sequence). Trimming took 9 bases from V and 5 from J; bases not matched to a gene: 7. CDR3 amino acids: CARPGQGTHNSPLHF. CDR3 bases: TGTGCCAGACCGGGACAGGGGACCCATAATTCACCCCTCCACTTT.

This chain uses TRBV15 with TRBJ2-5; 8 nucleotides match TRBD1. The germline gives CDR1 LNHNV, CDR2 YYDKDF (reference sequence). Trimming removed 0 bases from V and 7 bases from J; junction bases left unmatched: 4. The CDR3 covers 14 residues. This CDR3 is CATSRETGVPTQYF. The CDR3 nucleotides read TGTGCCACCAGCAGAGAGACAGGGGTGCCGACCCAGTACTTC.

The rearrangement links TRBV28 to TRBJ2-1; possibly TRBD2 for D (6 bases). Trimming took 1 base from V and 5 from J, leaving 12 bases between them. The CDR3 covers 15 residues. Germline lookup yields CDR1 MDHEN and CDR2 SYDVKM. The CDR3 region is CASSLLAGPDNEQFF. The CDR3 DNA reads TGTGCCAGCAGTTTATTGGCGGGACCTGACAATGAGCAGTTCTTC.

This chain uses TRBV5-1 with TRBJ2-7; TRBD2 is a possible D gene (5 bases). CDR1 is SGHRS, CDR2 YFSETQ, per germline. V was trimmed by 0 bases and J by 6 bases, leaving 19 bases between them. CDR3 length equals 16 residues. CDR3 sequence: CASSLEEQLRAGEQYF. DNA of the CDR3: TGCGCCAGCAGCTTGGAGGAGCAATTGCGGGCCGGCGAGCAGTACTTC.

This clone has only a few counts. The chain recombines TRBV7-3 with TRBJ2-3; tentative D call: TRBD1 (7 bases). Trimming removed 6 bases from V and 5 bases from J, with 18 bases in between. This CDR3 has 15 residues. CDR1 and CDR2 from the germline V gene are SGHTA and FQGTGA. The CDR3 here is CASRRGGGQGDTQYF. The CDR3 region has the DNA TGTGCCAGCAGAAGAGGAGGGGGCCAGGGAGATACGCAGTATTTT.

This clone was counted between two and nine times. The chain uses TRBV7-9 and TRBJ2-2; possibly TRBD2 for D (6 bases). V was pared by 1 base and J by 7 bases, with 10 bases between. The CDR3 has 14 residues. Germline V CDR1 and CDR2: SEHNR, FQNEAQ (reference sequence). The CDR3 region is CASSLGDWDGELFF. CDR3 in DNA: TGTGCCAGCAGCTTAGGGGACTGGGACGGGGAGCTGTTTTTT. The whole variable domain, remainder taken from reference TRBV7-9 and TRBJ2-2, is DTGVSQNPRHKITKRGQNVTFRCDPISEHNRLYWYRQTLGQGPEFLTYFQNEAQLEKSRLLSDRFSAERPKGSFSTLEIQRTEQGDSAMYLCASSLGDWDGELFFGEGSRLTVL.

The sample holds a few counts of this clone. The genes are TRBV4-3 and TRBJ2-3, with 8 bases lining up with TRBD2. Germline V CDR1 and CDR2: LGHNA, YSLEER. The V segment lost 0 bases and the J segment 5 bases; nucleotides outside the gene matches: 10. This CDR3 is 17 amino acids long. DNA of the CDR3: TGCGCCAGCAGCCAAGATCCTACGGGAGGGGGGGAAGATACGCAGTATTTT. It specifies CASSQDPTGGGEDTQYF.

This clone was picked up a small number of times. CDR3 amino acids: CASRAGDLNQPQHF. The CDR3 region has the DNA TGTGCCAGCAGAGCAGGGGACCTCAATCAGCCCCAGCATTTT. The chain combines TRBV2 with TRBJ1-5, with a weak D call TRBD1 (6 bases). With 6 bases removed from V and 3 bases from J, the gap between germline ends came to 12 bases. The CDR3 has 14 amino acids. The germline V gene has CDR1 SNHLY and CDR2 FYNNEI.

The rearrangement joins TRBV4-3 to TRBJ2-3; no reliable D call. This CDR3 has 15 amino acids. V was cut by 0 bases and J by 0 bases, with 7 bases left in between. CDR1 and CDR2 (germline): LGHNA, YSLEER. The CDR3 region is CASSQESLSTDTQYF. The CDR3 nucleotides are TGCGCCAGCAGCCAAGAGAGCCTCAGCACAGATACGCAGTATTTT.

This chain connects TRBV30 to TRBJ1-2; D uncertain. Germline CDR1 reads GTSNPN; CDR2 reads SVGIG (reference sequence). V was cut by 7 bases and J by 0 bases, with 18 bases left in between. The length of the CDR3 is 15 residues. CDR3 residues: CASEALSTTNYGYTF. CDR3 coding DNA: TGTGCCTCTGAAGCACTTTCTACAACTAACTATGGCTACACCTTC. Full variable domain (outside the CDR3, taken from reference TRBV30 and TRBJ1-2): SQTIHQWPATLVQPVGSPLSLECTVEGTSNPNLYWYRQAAGRGLQLLFYSVGIGQISSEVPQNLSASRPQDRQFILSSKKLLLSDSGFYLCASEALSTTNYGYTFGSGTRLTVV.

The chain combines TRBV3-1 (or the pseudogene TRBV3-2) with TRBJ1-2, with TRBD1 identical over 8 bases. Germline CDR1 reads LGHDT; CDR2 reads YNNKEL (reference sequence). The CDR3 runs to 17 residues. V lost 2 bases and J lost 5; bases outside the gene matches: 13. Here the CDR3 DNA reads TGTGCCAGCAGCCAACCAGGGGGCGCGGGACAGATATATGGCTACACCTTC. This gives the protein CASSQPGGAGQIYGYTF.

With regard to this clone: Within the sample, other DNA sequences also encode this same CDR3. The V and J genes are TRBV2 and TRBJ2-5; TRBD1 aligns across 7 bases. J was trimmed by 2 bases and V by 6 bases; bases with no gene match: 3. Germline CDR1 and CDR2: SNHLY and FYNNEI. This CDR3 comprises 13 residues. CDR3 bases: TGTGCCAGCAGCAGGGACAGACAAGAGACCCAGTACTTC. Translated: CASSRDRQETQYF.

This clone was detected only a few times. CDR3 sequence: CASSPTGVKLFF. CDR3 DNA: TGTGCCAGCAGCCCGACAGGGGTTAAACTGTTTTTT. The chain links TRBV11-3 to TRBJ1-4, with 8 bases aligning to TRBD1. The V and J ends lost 5 bases and 11 bases, in that order; junction bases with no gene match: 4. Germline V lookup: CDR1 SGHNT, CDR2 YENEEA. CDR3 size: 12 residues.

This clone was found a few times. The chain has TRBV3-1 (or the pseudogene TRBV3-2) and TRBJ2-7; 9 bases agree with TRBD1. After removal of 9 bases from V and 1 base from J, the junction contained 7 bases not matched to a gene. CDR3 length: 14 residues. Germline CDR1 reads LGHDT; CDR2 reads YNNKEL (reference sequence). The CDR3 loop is CARWGGQGSYEQYF. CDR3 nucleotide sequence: TGTGCCAGGTGGGGGGGACAGGGATCCTACGAGCAGTACTTC.

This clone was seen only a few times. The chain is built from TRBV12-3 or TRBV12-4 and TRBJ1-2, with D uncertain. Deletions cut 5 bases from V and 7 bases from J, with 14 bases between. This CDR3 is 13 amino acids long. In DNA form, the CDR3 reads TGTGCCAGCAGTCCCGGTCCGACTGGTGGCTACACCTTC. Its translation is CASSPGPTGGYTF.

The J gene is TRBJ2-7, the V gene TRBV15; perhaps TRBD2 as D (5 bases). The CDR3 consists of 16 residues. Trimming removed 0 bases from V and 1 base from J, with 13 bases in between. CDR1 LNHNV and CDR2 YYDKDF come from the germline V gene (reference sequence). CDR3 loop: CATSREGGVLSYEQYF. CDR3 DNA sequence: TGTGCCACCAGCAGAGAAGGAGGAGTGTTATCCTACGAGCAGTACTTC.

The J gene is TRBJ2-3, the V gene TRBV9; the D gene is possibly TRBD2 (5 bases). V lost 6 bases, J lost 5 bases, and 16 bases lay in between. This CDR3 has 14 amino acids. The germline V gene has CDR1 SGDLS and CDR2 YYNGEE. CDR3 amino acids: CASTTTGSGDTQYF. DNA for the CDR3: TGTGCCAGCACTACCACGGGGTCAGGAGATACGCAGTATTTT. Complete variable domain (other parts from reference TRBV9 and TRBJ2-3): DSGVTQTPKHLITATGQRVTLRCSPRSGDLSVYWYQQSLDQGLQFLIQYYNGEERAKGNILERFSAQQFPDLHSELNLSSLELGDSALYFCASTTTGSGDTQYFGPGTRLTVL.

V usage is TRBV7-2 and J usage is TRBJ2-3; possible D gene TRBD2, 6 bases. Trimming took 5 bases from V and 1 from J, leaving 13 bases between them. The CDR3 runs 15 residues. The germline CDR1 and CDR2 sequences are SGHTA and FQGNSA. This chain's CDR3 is CASSRLGGGTDTQYF. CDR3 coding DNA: TGTGCCAGCAGCCGCCTCGGCGGGGGCACAGATACGCAGTATTTT.

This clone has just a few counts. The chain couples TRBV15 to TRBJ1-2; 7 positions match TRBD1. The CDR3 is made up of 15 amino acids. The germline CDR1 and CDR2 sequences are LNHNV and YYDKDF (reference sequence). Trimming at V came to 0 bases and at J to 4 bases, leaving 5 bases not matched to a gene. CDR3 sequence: CATSREGTAIYGYTF. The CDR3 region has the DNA TGTGCCACCAGCAGAGAGGGGACAGCTATCTATGGCTACACCTTC.

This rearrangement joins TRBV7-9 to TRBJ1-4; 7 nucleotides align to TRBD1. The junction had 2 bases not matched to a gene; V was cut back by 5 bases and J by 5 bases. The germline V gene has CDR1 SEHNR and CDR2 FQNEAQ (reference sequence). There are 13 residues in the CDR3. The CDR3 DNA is TGTGCCAGCAGCCGGGACAGAAATGAAAAACTGTTTTTT. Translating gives CASSRDRNEKLFF.